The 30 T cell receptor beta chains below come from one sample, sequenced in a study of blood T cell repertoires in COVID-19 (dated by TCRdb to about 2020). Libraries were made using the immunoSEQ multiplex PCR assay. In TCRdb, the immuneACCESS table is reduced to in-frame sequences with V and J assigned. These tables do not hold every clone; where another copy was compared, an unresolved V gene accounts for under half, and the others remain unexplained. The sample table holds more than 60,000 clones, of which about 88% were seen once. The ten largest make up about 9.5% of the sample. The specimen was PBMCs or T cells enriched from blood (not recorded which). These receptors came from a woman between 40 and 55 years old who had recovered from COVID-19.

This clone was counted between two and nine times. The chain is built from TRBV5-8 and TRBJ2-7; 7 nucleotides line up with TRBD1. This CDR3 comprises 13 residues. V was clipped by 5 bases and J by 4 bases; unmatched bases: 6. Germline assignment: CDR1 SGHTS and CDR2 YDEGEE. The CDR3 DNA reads TGTGCCAGCAGGACGACAGGGAGTTACGAGCAGTACTTC. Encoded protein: CASRTTGSYEQYF.

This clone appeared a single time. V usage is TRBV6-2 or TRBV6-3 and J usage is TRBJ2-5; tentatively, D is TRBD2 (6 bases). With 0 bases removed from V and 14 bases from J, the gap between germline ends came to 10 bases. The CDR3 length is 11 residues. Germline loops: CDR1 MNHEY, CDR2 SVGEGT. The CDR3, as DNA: TGTGCCAGCAGTTACTCCTCTAGCGTTTACTTC. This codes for CASSYSSSVYF.

Written as DNA, the CDR3 is TGTGCCAGCAGTTTGTCTAGCGGGGGGCCCTACAATGAGCAGTTCTTC. Translation gives CASSLSSGGPYNEQFF. This chain joins TRBV28 and TRBJ2-1, with 11 bases lining up with TRBD2. J was trimmed by 2 bases and V by 3 bases; bases with no gene match: 3. Germline V lookup: CDR1 MDHEN, CDR2 SYDVKM. The CDR3 length is 16 residues.

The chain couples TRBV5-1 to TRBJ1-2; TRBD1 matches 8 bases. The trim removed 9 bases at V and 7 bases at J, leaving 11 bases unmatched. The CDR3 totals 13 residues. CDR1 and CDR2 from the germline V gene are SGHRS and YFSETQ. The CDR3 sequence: CATDTGGGSGYTF. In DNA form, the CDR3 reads TGCGCCACTGATACAGGGGGTGGTAGTGGCTACACCTTC.

CDR3 loop: CASSITGGANTGELFF. The CDR3 DNA reads TGTGCCAGTAGTATAACAGGGGGCGCCAACACCGGGGAGCTGTTTTTT. V and J are TRBV19 and TRBJ2-2; 9 positions match TRBD1. The germline V gene has CDR1 LNHDA and CDR2 SQIVND (reference sequence). There are 16 residues in the CDR3. The V and J ends lost 2 bases and 2 bases, in that order; junction bases with no gene match: 3.

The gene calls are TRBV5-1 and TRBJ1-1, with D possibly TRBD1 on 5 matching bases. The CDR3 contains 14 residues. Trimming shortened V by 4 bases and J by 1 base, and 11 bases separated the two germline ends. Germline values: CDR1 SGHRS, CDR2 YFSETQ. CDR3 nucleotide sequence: TGCGCCAGCAGCCCAGGGTCTCAGAACACTGAAGCTTTCTTT. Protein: CASSPGSQNTEAFF.

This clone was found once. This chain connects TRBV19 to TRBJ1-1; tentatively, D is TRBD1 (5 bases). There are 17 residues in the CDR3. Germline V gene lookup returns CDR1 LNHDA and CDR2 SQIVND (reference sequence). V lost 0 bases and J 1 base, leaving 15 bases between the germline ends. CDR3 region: CASSIDWGGLGNTEAFF. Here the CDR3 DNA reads TGTGCCAGTAGTATAGATTGGGGGGGACTAGGGAACACTGAAGCTTTCTTT.

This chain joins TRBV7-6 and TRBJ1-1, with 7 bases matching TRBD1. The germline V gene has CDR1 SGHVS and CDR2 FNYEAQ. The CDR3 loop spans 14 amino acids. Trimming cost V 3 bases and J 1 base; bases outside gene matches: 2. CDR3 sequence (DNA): TGTGCCAGCAGCTTGGACAGGTGGAACACTGAAGCTTTCTTT. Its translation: CASSLDRWNTEAFF.

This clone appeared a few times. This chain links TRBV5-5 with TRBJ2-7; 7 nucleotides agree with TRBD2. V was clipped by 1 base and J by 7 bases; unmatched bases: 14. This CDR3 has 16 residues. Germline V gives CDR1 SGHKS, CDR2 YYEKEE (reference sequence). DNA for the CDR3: TGTGCCAGCAGCTTGTCGGCTAGCGGCTCGTTCGGGGAGCAGTACTTC. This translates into CASSLSASGSFGEQYF. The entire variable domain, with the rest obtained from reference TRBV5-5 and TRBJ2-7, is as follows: DAGVTQSPTHLIKTRGQQVTLRCSPISGHKSVSWYQQVLGQGPQFIFQYYEKEERGRGNFPDRFSARQFPNYSSELNVNALLLGDSALYLCASSLSASGSFGEQYFGPGTRLTVT.

The CDR3 reads CASSESGNNQPQHF. The CDR3 DNA follows: TGTGCCAGCAGTGAATCGGGGAACAATCAGCCCCAGCATTTT. The V call is TRBV6-1, the J call TRBJ1-5; no clear D. Germline CDR1 MNHNS, CDR2 SASEGT. This CDR3 has 14 residues. Trimming shortened V by 2 bases and J by 3 bases, and 8 bases separated the two germline ends.

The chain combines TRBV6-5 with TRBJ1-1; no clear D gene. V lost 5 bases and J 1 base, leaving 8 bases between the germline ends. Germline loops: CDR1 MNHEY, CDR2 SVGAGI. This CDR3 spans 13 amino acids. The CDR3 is CASSPSENTEAFF. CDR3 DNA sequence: TGTGCCAGCAGTCCGAGCGAGAACACTGAAGCTTTCTTT.

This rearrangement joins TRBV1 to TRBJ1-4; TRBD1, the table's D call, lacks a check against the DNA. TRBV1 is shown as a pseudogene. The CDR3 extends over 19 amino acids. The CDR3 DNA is TGCACCAGCAGCCCCCGGGACAGGGGGCGAGAGGGAACTAATGAAAAACTGTTTTTT. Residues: CTSSPRDRGREGTNEKLFF.

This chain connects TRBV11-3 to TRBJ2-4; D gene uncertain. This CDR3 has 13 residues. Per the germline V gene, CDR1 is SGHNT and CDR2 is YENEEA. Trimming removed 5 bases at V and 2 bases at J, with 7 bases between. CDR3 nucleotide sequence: TGTGCCAGCAGCCTGTTTTCCAAAAACATTCAGTACTTC. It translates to CASSLFSKNIQYF.

The CDR3 nucleotides are TGTGCAAGTCGCTTAGCCCGGAGGGACAGGGCCGTCAATCAGCCCCAGCATTTT. Translation: CASRLARRDRAVNQPQHF. This rearrangement joins TRBV12-2 to TRBJ1-5; the listed D gene, TRBD1, was not tested against the DNA. TRBV12-2 is assigned pseudogene status. The CDR3 covers 18 residues.

DNA of the CDR3: TGTGCCAGCAGTTACTCGAGCTACGAGCAGTACTTC. Its translation: CASSYSSYEQYF. The chain recombines TRBV6-2 or TRBV6-3 with TRBJ2-7; unclear D gene. Germline V gene data show CDR1 as MNHEY and CDR2 as SVGEGT. The V end was cut by 0 bases, the J end by 3 bases, with 3 bases between. The CDR3 covers 12 residues.

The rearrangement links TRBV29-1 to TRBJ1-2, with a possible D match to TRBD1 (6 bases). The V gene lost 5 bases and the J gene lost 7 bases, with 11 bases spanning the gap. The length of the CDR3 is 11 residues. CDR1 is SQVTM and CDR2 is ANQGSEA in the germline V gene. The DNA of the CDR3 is TGCAGCGTTTGGACAGTGTCTGGCTACACCTTC. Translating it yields CSVWTVSGYTF.

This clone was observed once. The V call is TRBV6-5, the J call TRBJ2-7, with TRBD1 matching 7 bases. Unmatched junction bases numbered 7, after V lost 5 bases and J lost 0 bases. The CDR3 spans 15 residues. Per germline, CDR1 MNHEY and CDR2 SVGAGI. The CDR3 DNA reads TGTGCCAGCAGTCGGGACAGCGCGAGCTCCTACGAGCAGTACTTC. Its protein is CASSRDSASSYEQYF.

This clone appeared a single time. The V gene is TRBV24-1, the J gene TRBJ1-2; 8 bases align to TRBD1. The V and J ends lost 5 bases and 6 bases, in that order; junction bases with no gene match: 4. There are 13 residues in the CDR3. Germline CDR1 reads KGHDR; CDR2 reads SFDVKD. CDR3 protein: CATSAGGAHGYTF. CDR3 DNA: TGTGCCACCAGTGCAGGGGGCGCACATGGCTACACCTTC.

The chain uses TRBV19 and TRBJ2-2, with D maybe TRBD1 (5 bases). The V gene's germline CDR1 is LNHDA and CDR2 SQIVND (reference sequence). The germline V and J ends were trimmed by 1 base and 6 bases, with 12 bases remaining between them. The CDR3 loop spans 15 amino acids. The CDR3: CASSIVWGRPGELFF. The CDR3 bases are TGTGCCAGTAGTATAGTTTGGGGCAGGCCCGGGGAGCTGTTTTTT.

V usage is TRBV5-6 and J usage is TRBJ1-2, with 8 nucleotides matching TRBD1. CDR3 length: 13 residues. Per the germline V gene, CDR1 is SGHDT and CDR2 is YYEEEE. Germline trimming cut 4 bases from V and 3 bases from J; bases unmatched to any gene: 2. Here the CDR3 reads CASSLGQDYGYTF. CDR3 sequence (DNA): TGTGCCAGCAGCCTGGGACAGGACTATGGCTACACCTTC.

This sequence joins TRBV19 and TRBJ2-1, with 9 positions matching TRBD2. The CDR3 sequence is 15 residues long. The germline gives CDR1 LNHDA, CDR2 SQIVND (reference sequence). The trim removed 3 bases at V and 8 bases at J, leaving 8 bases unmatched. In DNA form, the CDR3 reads TGTGCCAGTAGTATTAGAGCGGGGGGTACGGATGAGCAGTTCTTC. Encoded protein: CASSIRAGGTDEQFF.

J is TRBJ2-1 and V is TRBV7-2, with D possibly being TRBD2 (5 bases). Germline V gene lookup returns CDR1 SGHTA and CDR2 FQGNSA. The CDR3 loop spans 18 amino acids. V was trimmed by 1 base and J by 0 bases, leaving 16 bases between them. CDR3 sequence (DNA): TGTGCCAGCAGCTTAGGAATCGGGGATTGGGGCTCCTACAATGAGCAGTTCTTC. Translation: CASSLGIGDWGSYNEQFF.

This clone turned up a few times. This CDR3 is CASSHRGLYGNEQFF. The DNA for the CDR3 is TGTGCCAGCAGCCACAGGGGGCTTTACGGGAATGAGCAGTTCTTC. J is TRBJ2-1 and V is TRBV5-5, with 9 positions matching TRBD1. The CDR3 runs 15 residues. CDR1 is SGHKS and CDR2 is YYEKEE in the germline V gene (reference sequence). V was pared by 4 bases and J by 7 bases, with 9 bases of the junction left unmatched.

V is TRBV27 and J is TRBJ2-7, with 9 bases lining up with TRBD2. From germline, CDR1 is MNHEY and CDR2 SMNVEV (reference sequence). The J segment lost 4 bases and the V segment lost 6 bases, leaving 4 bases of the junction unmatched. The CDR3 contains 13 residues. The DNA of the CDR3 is TGTGCCAGCAGGGCGGGGGGGGTTTACGAGCAGTACTTC. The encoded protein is CASRAGGVYEQYF.

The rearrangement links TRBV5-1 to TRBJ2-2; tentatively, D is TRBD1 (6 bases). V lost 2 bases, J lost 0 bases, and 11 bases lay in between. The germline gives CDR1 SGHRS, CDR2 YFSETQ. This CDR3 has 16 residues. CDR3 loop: CASSFVGAPNTGELFF. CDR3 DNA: TGCGCCAGCAGCTTTGTGGGGGCGCCGAACACCGGGGAGCTGTTTTTT. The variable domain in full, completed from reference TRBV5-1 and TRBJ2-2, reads KAGVTQTPRYLIKTRGQQVTLSCSPISGHRSVSWYQQTPGQGLQFLFEYFSETQRNKGNFPGRFSGRQFSNSRSEMNVSTLELGDSALYLCASSFVGAPNTGELFFGEGSRLTVL.

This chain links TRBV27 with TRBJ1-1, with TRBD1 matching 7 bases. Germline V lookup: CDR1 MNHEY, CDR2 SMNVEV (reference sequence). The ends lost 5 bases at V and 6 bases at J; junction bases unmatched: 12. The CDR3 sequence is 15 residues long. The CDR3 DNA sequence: TGTGCCAGCAGTCCCGGACAGGCCAACCCAGCTGAAGCTTTCTTT. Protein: CASSPGQANPAEAFF.

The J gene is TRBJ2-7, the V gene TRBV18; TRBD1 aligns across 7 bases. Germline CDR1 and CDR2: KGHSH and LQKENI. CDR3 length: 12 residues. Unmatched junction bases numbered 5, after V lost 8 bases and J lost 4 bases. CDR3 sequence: CASAGTAYEQYF. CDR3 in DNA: TGTGCCAGCGCCGGGACAGCATACGAGCAGTACTTC.

The CDR3 DNA sequence: TGTGCCAGCAGCGTAGACCTGGAGCGGGGCTACACCTTC. Protein sequence: CASSVDLERGYTF. This chain links TRBV9 with TRBJ1-2; unclear D gene. V gave up 0 bases and J gave up 8 bases, with 11 bases separating them. Looked up from germline, CDR1 is SGDLS and CDR2 is YYNGEE. This CDR3 contains 13 residues.

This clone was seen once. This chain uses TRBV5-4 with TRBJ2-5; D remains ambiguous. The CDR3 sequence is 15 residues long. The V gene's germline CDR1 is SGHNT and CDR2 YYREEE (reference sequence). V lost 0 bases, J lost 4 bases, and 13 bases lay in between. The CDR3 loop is CASSLVGRVGETQYF. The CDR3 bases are TGTGCCAGCAGCTTGGTTGGTCGGGTTGGAGAGACCCAGTACTTC.

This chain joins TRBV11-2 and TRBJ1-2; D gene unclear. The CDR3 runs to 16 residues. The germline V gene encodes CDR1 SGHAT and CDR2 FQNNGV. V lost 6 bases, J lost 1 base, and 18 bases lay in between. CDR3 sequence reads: CASSDPRHRDNYGYTF. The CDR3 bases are TGTGCCAGCAGTGACCCCAGGCATCGGGATAACTATGGCTACACCTTC. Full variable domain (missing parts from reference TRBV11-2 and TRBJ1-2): EAGVAQSPRYKIIEKRQSVAFWCNPISGHATLYWYQQILGQGPKLLIQFQNNGVVDDSQLPKDRFSAERLKGVDSTLKIQPAKLEDSAVYLCASSDPRHRDNYGYTFGSGTRLTVV.